The 31 T cell receptor beta chains presented below share a single source sample, sequenced in a study of cytomegalovirus exposure and HLA in healthy donors. PCR primers comprised 60 Vbeta and 13 Jbeta primers. Sequencing was performed with immunoSEQ multiplex PCR; in TCRdb, only in-frame clones are kept and a portion is missing. The table has around 120,000 clones, around 69% seen once. Sequencing was performed on PBMCs. These receptors all come from a woman in her forties in good health and CMV-seropositive.

This sequence joins TRBV12-5 and TRBJ2-3; 7 bases are a match to TRBD2. The V gene end was trimmed by 6 bases and the J gene end by 2 bases; junction bases not matched to a gene: 8. Germline V CDR1 and CDR2: LGHNT, FRNRAP. The CDR3 contains 15 residues. CDR3 DNA sequence: TGTGCTAGTGGCCCCGGAGCGGGGACCACAGATACGCAGTATTTT. It is translated as CASGPGAGTTDTQYF.

This clone was observed a few times. V gene TRBV9 combines with J gene TRBJ2-3, with D tentatively TRBD1 (6 bases). The V gene's germline CDR1 is SGDLS and CDR2 YYNGEE. This CDR3 has 13 amino acids. Trimming stripped 2 bases from V and 5 bases from J, with 9 bases between. This CDR3 reads CASSVRGGDTQYF. The CDR3 DNA reads TGTGCCAGCAGCGTTAGAGGGGGAGATACGCAGTATTTT.

V gene TRBV19 combines with J gene TRBJ1-5, with 8 bases matching TRBD1. Trimming took 6 bases from V and 5 from J; bases not matched to a gene: 9. Germline V gives CDR1 LNHDA, CDR2 SQIVND (reference sequence). The CDR3 sequence is 15 residues long. This CDR3 is CASSRDRKGDQPQHF. The DNA of the CDR3 is TGTGCCAGTAGCAGGGACAGGAAGGGAGATCAGCCCCAGCATTTT.

This chain connects TRBV2 to TRBJ1-6; D might be TRBD1 (6 bases). The V and J ends lost 6 bases and 10 bases respectively, with 13 bases between them. The CDR3 totals 13 residues. From germline, CDR1 is SNHLY and CDR2 FYNNEI. The CDR3 protein is CASSQYQGSPLHF. CDR3 DNA sequence: TGTGCCAGCAGCCAATACCAGGGGTCACCCCTCCACTTT.

The J gene is TRBJ2-1, the V gene TRBV23-1, with 13 bases fitting TRBD2. TRBV23-1 is an ORF for which the function is uncertain. The ends lost 6 bases at V and 2 bases at J; junction bases unmatched: 4. There are 16 residues in the CDR3. The CDR3 bases are TGCGCCAGCAGGACCGGACTAGCGGGGGCCTACAATGAGCAGTTCTTC. This gives the protein CASRTGLAGAYNEQFF.

This clone was counted only a few times. V is TRBV25-1 and J is TRBJ1-1; D might be TRBD1 (5 bases). The CDR3 loop spans 15 amino acids. From germline, CDR1 is MGHDK and CDR2 SYGVNS. Deletions cut 3 bases from V and 7 bases from J, with 18 bases between. The CDR3 here is CASSELAAGWGEAFF. CDR3 sequence (DNA): TGTGCCAGCAGTGAGCTTGCGGCAGGGTGGGGTGAAGCTTTCTTT.

The gene calls are TRBV4-1 and TRBJ2-7, with 8 nucleotides matching TRBD2. The trim removed 4 bases at V and 0 bases at J, leaving 5 bases unmatched. Germline assignment: CDR1 MGHRA and CDR2 YSYEKL. This CDR3 region has 15 residues. The CDR3 DNA is TGCGCCAGCAGCCTTGCGGGGGGCTCCTCCTACGAGCAGTACTTC. The encoded protein is CASSLAGGSSYEQYF.

This chain links TRBV14 with TRBJ2-3; D remains ambiguous. The germline V gene encodes CDR1 SGHDN and CDR2 FVKESK. Trimming took 0 bases from V and 2 from J, leaving 12 bases between them. The CDR3 sequence is 16 residues long. The CDR3: CASSQDMESTTDTQYF. The CDR3 DNA reads as TGTGCCAGCAGCCAAGATATGGAGAGTACCACAGATACGCAGTATTTT. The variable domain in full, with the rest retrieved from reference TRBV14 and TRBJ2-3, is EAGVTQFPSHSVIEKGQTVTLRCDPISGHDNLYWYRRVMGKEIKFLLHFVKESKQDESGMPNNRFLAERTGGTYSTLKVQPAELEDSGVYFCASSQDMESTTDTQYFGPGTRLTVL.

This clone was seen just once. The V call is TRBV4-2, the J call TRBJ1-1; D is possibly TRBD1 (5 bases). In germline, CDR1 is LGHNA, CDR2 YNFKEQ. V lost 1 base, J lost 10 bases, and 13 bases lay in between. The CDR3 covers 13 residues. CDR3 protein: CASSQGGRRPAFF. The DNA of the CDR3 is TGTGCCAGCAGCCAAGGGGGCCGGCGTCCAGCTTTCTTT.

The CDR3 bases are TGTGCCAGCAGCGTAGGGGACTCCCTGTCCAATGAGCAGTTCTTC. As protein: CASSVGDSLSNEQFF. The rearrangement joins TRBV9 to TRBJ2-1; the D gene is possibly TRBD2 (6 bases). Trimming shortened V by 0 bases and J by 6 bases, and 13 bases separated the two germline ends. Looked up from germline, CDR1 is SGDLS and CDR2 is YYNGEE. This CDR3 has 15 residues. The entire variable domain, with the rest obtained from reference TRBV9 and TRBJ2-1, is as follows: DSGVTQTPKHLITATGQRVTLRCSPRSGDLSVYWYQQSLDQGLQFLIQYYNGEERAKGNILERFSAQQFPDLHSELNLSSLELGDSALYFCASSVGDSLSNEQFFGPGTRLTVL.

The chain carries TRBV9 and TRBJ2-1; 8 bases fit TRBD2. Trimming cost V 0 bases and J 7 bases; bases outside gene matches: 6. CDR3 length equals 15 residues. Germline V CDR1 and CDR2: SGDLS, YYNGEE. The CDR3: CASSVVSGARNEQFF. In DNA, the CDR3 is TGTGCCAGCAGCGTAGTTAGCGGGGCACGGAATGAGCAGTTCTTC.

V usage is TRBV9 and J usage is TRBJ2-3, with TRBD2 matching over 11 bases. With V trimmed by 0 bases and J by 6 bases, 6 bases remained unmatched. Germline V lookup: CDR1 SGDLS, CDR2 YYNGEE. The CDR3 totals 16 residues. CDR3 bases: TGTGCCAGCAGCGTAGGTTCTAGCGGGGGGAAGGATACGCAGTATTTT. This translates into CASSVGSSGGKDTQYF.

This clone was counted a few times. The V call is TRBV10-3, the J call TRBJ1-1, with D perhaps TRBD1 (5 bases). CDR3 length equals 16 residues. From germline, CDR1 is ENHRY and CDR2 SYGVKD. V was clipped by 4 bases and J by 5 bases, with 20 bases between them. CDR3 residues: CAISGLGGEKWTEAFF. The CDR3 DNA reads TGTGCCATCAGTGGGTTAGGAGGGGAGAAATGGACTGAAGCTTTCTTT.

This chain uses TRBV7-2 with TRBJ1-1; 9 positions match TRBD1. Germline trimming cut 4 bases from V and 6 bases from J; bases unmatched to any gene: 6. Per the germline V gene, CDR1 is SGHTA and CDR2 is FQGNSA. This CDR3 has 14 amino acids. Written as DNA, the CDR3 is TGTGCCAGCAGCTCCCAACAGGGGGCCCCTGAAGCTTTCTTT. It yields the protein CASSSQQGAPEAFF.

CDR3 sequence: CASSPRTARQETQYF. DNA of the CDR3: TGTGCCAGCTCACCAAGGACAGCGAGACAAGAGACCCAGTACTTC. V is TRBV18 and J is TRBJ2-5; the D gene is possibly TRBD1 (6 bases). The V end lost 2 bases, the J end lost 2 bases, and 12 bases lay between the germline ends. Germline V gives CDR1 KGHSH, CDR2 LQKENI. The length of the CDR3 is 15 residues.

This sequence joins TRBV9 and TRBJ2-1; possibly TRBD2 for D (5 bases). From germline, CDR1 is SGDLS and CDR2 YYNGEE. Trimming left V 7 bases short and J 10 bases short, with 27 bases between. This CDR3 contains 16 residues. CDR3 DNA: TGTGCCAGCGGACGACTCGGTAGCGATCCTTCCCGGGAGCAGTTCTTC. Encoded protein: CASGRLGSDPSREQFF. Combining the CDR3 with reference TRBV9 and TRBJ2-1 gives the whole variable domain DSGVTQTPKHLITATGQRVTLRCSPRSGDLSVYWYQQSLDQGLQFLIQYYNGEERAKGNILERFSAQQFPDLHSELNLSSLELGDSALYFCASGRLGSDPSREQFFGPGTRLTVL.

The J gene is TRBJ1-2, the V gene TRBV10-3; D gene unclear. Germline values: CDR1 ENHRY, CDR2 SYGVKD. Trimming stripped 6 bases from V and 8 bases from J, with 13 bases between. The CDR3 is 12 amino acids. CDR3 coding DNA: TGTGCCATCAGCGCCGGGGAGAGGGGCTACACCTTC. It yields the protein CAISAGERGYTF.

V gene TRBV5-6 combines with J gene TRBJ1-2; TRBD1 matches at 8 bases. Germline-derived CDR1 and CDR2 are SGHDT and YYEEEE. Germline trimming cut 4 bases from V and 7 bases from J; bases unmatched to any gene: 15. This CDR3 region has 16 residues. The CDR3 region has the DNA TGTGCCAGCAGCGTGGCACCCAATGACAGGGGTTCTGGCTACACCTTC. Amino acids: CASSVAPNDRGSGYTF.

The chain links TRBV14 to TRBJ1-3; 7 bases line up with TRBD1. This CDR3 contains 16 residues. Germline CDR1 and CDR2: SGHDN and FVKESK. The ends lost 3 bases at V and 3 bases at J; junction bases unmatched: 8. CDR3 amino acids: CASSHPTGDGGNTIYF. The CDR3 region has the DNA TGTGCCAGCAGCCATCCAACAGGGGATGGTGGAAACACCATATATTTT.

The CDR3 loop reads CASSSYSLYGYTF. The CDR3 DNA reads as TGCGCCAGCAGCTCGTACAGCCTCTATGGCTACACCTTC. The chain uses TRBV5-1 and TRBJ1-2, with no clear D. Germline lookup yields CDR1 SGHRS and CDR2 YFSETQ. The CDR3 runs to 13 residues. The V gene lost 3 bases and the J gene lost 4 bases, with 10 bases spanning the gap.

The J gene is TRBJ1-4, the V gene TRBV27, with D hard to call. This CDR3 contains 14 residues. Germline CDR1 and CDR2: MNHEY and SMNVEV (reference sequence). The ends were cut back, 6 bases at V and 4 bases at J, with 12 bases in the middle. The CDR3 DNA sequence: TGTGCCAGCAGCCGCGAGACGGGTAATGAAAAACTGTTTTTT. Translation: CASSRETGNEKLFF.

The rearrangement uses TRBV7-8 and TRBJ2-3, with 7 bases matching TRBD2. Germline V gene lookup returns CDR1 SGHVS and CDR2 FQNEAQ. Germline trimming cut 3 bases from V and 2 bases from J; bases unmatched to any gene: 5. The CDR3 runs to 15 residues. The CDR3: CASSFTGGTTDTQYF. The CDR3 DNA sequence: TGTGCCAGCAGCTTCACGGGGGGAACCACAGATACGCAGTATTTT.

A remark on this clone: Within the sample, other DNA sequences also encode this same CDR3. The chain carries TRBV25-1 and TRBJ1-1; D is uncertain. There are 14 residues in the CDR3. Germline loops: CDR1 MGHDK, CDR2 SYGVNS. The V and J ends lost 3 bases and 1 base respectively, with 9 bases between them. The CDR3 sequence is CASSDSHTNTEAFF. The CDR3 DNA reads TGTGCCAGCAGTGACTCTCACACGAACACTGAAGCTTTCTTT.

The chain uses TRBV5-1 and TRBJ2-7; 10 bases map to TRBD2. Germline V CDR1 and CDR2: SGHRS, YFSETQ. This CDR3 is 14 amino acids long. The J segment lost 4 bases and the V segment lost 0 bases, leaving 1 base of the junction unmatched. For the CDR3, the DNA is TGCGCCAGCAGCTTGGGGACTAGCGGTTACGAGCAGTACTTC. It encodes CASSLGTSGYEQYF. Supplemented by reference TRBV5-1 and TRBJ2-7, the full variable domain reads KAGVTQTPRYLIKTRGQQVTLSCSPISGHRSVSWYQQTPGQGLQFLFEYFSETQRNKGNFPGRFSGRQFSNSRSEMNVSTLELGDSALYLCASSLGTSGYEQYFGPGTRLTVT.

The rearrangement uses TRBV6-6 and TRBJ1-5, with a possible D match to TRBD1 (6 bases). CDR3 size: 16 residues. Germline CDR1 MNHNY, CDR2 SVGAGI (reference sequence). The V and J ends lost 0 bases and 6 bases respectively, with 15 bases between them. The CDR3 spells CASSYSPGEISQPQHF. CDR3 in DNA: TGTGCCAGCAGTTACTCTCCAGGGGAAATAAGTCAGCCCCAGCATTTT.

V gene TRBV5-1 combines with J gene TRBJ2-7; D perhaps matches TRBD1 (5 bases). From germline, CDR1 is SGHRS and CDR2 YFSETQ. Trimming removed 1 base from V and 0 bases from J, with 8 bases in between. The CDR3 is made up of 14 amino acids. CDR3 bases: TGCGCCAGCAGCTTGTTGGACACCTCCTACGAGCAGTACTTC. Translation: CASSLLDTSYEQYF.

Points on this clone: The same CDR3 is also encoded by other DNA sequences in this sample. The chain is built from TRBV5-4 and TRBJ1-1, with a possible D match to TRBD1 (6 bases). V was trimmed by 4 bases and J by 0 bases, leaving 13 bases between them. The germline V gene has CDR1 SGHNT and CDR2 YYREEE (reference sequence). CDR3 size: 15 residues. This CDR3 is CASSPGGALNTEAFF. CDR3 sequence (DNA): TGTGCCAGCAGCCCCGGGGGGGCCCTGAACACTGAAGCTTTCTTT.

This chain connects TRBV19 to TRBJ1-1, with D possibly matching TRBD1 (5 bases). CDR3 length: 11 amino acids. Trimming took off 3 bases at V and 7 bases at J, with 6 bases between the two ends. Looked up from germline, CDR1 is LNHDA and CDR2 is SQIVND (reference sequence). The DNA of the CDR3 is TGTGCCAGTAGTATCAGGGATGAAGCTTTCTTT. Amino acids: CASSIRDEAFF.

The rearrangement links TRBV5-1 to TRBJ2-7; TRBD1 matches 12 bases. Trimming removed 4 bases from V and 2 bases from J; junction bases left unmatched: 4. The CDR3 extends over 15 amino acids. The germline V gene encodes CDR1 SGHRS and CDR2 YFSETQ. CDR3: CASSRGDRGPYEQYF. The CDR3 nucleotides read TGCGCCAGCAGCCGAGGGGACAGGGGGCCCTACGAGCAGTACTTC. Based on the CDR3 plus reference TRBV5-1 and TRBJ2-7, the full variable domain is KAGVTQTPRYLIKTRGQQVTLSCSPISGHRSVSWYQQTPGQGLQFLFEYFSETQRNKGNFPGRFSGRQFSNSRSEMNVSTLELGDSALYLCASSRGDRGPYEQYFGPGTRLTVT.

This chain joins TRBV4-3 and TRBJ1-4; tentative D call: TRBD1 (6 bases). V shed 1 base and J shed 1 base, with 10 bases lying between them. Germline lookup yields CDR1 LGHNA and CDR2 YSLEER. This CDR3 contains 16 residues. CDR3 nucleotide sequence: TGCGCCAGCAGCCAAGGCCCGACAGGAACTAATGAAAAACTGTTTTTT. This encodes CASSQGPTGTNEKLFF.

This clone was seen a handful of times. CDR3 region: CASSSRGTEAFF. The CDR3 DNA follows: TGTGCCAGCAGCTCCAGGGGTACTGAAGCTTTCTTT. The chain has TRBV6-5 and TRBJ1-1, with D perhaps TRBD1 (6 bases). Trimming took 6 bases from V and 5 from J, leaving 10 bases between them. CDR1 and CDR2 (germline): MNHEY, SVGAGI. This CDR3 spans 12 amino acids.